These 7 T cell receptor beta chains were all obtained from the same sample, sequenced in a study of CD8 T cells in Susac syndrome. With random hexamers, 0.5 to 1 ug RNA was reverse transcribed. TCRdb reprocessed the immunoSEQ multiplex PCR reads with MiXCR, giving one entry per CDR3 protein. The table includes about 280,000 distinct CDR3 sequences, about 85% detected once. The source material was CD8+ T cells from PBMCs. The receptor set was obtained from a human donor with multiple sclerosis.

CDR3 in amino acids: CASSLRGSGNTIYF. The CDR3 nucleotides read TGTGCCAGCAGCCTCAGGGGCTCTGGAAACACCATATATTTT. The chain combines TRBV27 with TRBJ1-3; D may be TRBD1 (6 bases). Germline assignment: CDR1 MNHEY and CDR2 SMNVEV (reference sequence). The CDR3 length is 14 residues. Trimming stripped 6 bases from V and 0 bases from J, with 9 bases between.

The CDR3 DNA sequence: TGTGCCAGCAGTTACTTCACTAGCGGGAACTCCTACGAGCAGTACTTC. Amino acid sequence: CASSYFTSGNSYEQYF. The chain joins TRBV6-5 to TRBJ2-7, with 10 bases lining up with TRBD2. V shed 1 base, J shed 0 bases, and the junction held 3 bases outside the gene matches. The CDR3 consists of 16 residues. Germline CDR1 MNHEY, CDR2 SVGAGI.

J is TRBJ1-2 and V is TRBV12-3 or TRBV12-4; D not resolved. The CDR3 is 13 amino acids. V gave up 3 bases and J gave up 2 bases, with 7 bases separating them. The CDR3 protein is CASSLSPNYGYTF. CDR3 coding DNA: TGTGCCAGCAGTTTGTCCCCCAACTATGGCTACACCTTC.

The CDR3 nucleotides read TGTGCCAGCAGCGCGGAACCGGGACCCTCCTACGAGCAGTACTTC. It codes for CASSAEPGPSYEQYF. The chain employs TRBV9 and TRBJ2-7; D possibly matches TRBD1 or TRBD2 (5 bases each). The germline gives CDR1 SGDLS, CDR2 YYNGEE. V lost 3 bases and J 0 bases, leaving 13 bases between the germline ends. The CDR3 loop spans 15 amino acids.

This clonotype was observed a few times. V gene TRBV11-2 combines with J gene TRBJ2-7; D is unresolved. Germline V CDR1 and CDR2: SGHAT, FQNNGV. The CDR3 is 15 residues long. Trimming took off 1 base at V and 0 bases at J, with 10 bases between the two ends. CDR3 loop: CASSLVSRSSYEQYF. CDR3 nucleotides: TGTGCCAGCAGCTTAGTAAGTCGGAGCTCCTACGAGCAGTACTTC.

The rearrangement links TRBV13 to TRBJ1-1; perhaps TRBD1 as D (6 bases). The CDR3 length is 15 residues. Deletions cut 0 bases from V and 4 bases from J, with 12 bases between. Germline CDR1 reads PRHDT; CDR2 reads FYEKMQ (reference sequence). The CDR3 DNA reads as TGTGCCAGCAGCTTAGGACAGGGATGGACCACTGAAGCTTTCTTT. This translates into CASSLGQGWTTEAFF.

V usage is TRBV7-3 and J usage is TRBJ2-3; possibly TRBD2 for D (7 bases). Trimming left V 2 bases short and J 5 bases short, with 11 bases between. This CDR3 has 14 residues. Germline-derived CDR1 and CDR2 are SGHTA and FQGTGA. CDR3 DNA sequence: TGTGCCAGCAGCTTAGCGGGGGCGGTAGATACGCAGTATTTT. Its protein product is CASSLAGAVDTQYF. The full variable domain, with the rest looked up from reference TRBV7-3 and TRBJ2-3, is GAGVSQTPSNKVTEKGKYVELRCDPISGHTALYWYRQSLGQGPEFLIYFQGTGAADDSGLPNDRFFAVRPEGSVSTLKIQRTERGDSAVYLCASSLAGAVDTQYFGPGTRLTVL.